These T cell receptor beta chains were read from a single sample in a study of blood T cell repertoires in COVID-19. Repertoires were generated with immunoSEQ multiplex PCR, while TCRdb's copy carries only in-frame clones and drops some. The sample contains more than 150,000 clones, around 95% of which appear only once. The sequenced material came from peripheral blood. The source of these receptors is a man aged 30 to 39 with COVID-19, enrolled during active disease. The CDR3 runs from the conserved cysteine through the conserved F or W. D genes are given only for firm matches. Size values are once, few and many counts, or a class for expanded clones, and some rows have none.

j_gene: TRBJ1-1
v_gene: TRBV6-6
d_gene: .
abundance: .
CDR3aa: CASRKGVNTEAFF
CDR3nt: TGTGCCAGCAGAAAGGGAGTGAACACTGAAGCTTTCTTT

j_gene: TRBJ2-5
v_gene: TRBV7-3
d_gene: TRBD1
abundance: once
CDR3aa: CASSITGTEGETQYF
CDR3nt: TGTGCCAGCAGCATTACCGGGACAGAGGGGGAGACCCAGTACTTC

j_gene: TRBJ1-2
v_gene: TRBV5-1
d_gene: TRBD1
abundance: once
CDR3aa: CASSPGQGPYGYTF
CDR3nt: TGCGCCAGCAGCCCGGGACAGGGACCCTATGGCTACACCTTC

j_gene: TRBJ1-1
v_gene: TRBV4-1
d_gene: .
abundance: .
CDR3aa: CASSQLPGHGGVSEAFF
CDR3nt: TGCGCCAGCAGCCAATTACCGGGACACGGAGGTGTATCTGAAGCTTTCTTT

j_gene: TRBJ2-7
v_gene: TRBV7-2
d_gene: .
abundance: .
CDR3aa: CASSLNLAGLYEQYF
CDR3nt: TGTGCCAGCAGCTTAAATCTGGCGGGTCTATACGAGCAGTACTTC

j_gene: TRBJ2-7
v_gene: TRBV6-5
d_gene: TRBD1
abundance: .
CDR3aa: CASSYGQGAYEQYF
CDR3nt: TGTGCCAGCAGCTACGGACAGGGGGCCTACGAGCAGTACTTC

j_gene: TRBJ2-7
v_gene: TRBV19
d_gene: TRBD1
abundance: .
CDR3aa: CASSLRDSSYEQYF
CDR3nt: TGTGCCAGTAGTCTGAGGGACAGCTCCTACGAGCAGTACTTC

j_gene: TRBJ2-7
v_gene: TRBV2
d_gene: .
abundance: .
CDR3aa: CASSRGYEQYF
CDR3nt: TGTGCCAGCAGCAGAGGCTACGAGCAGTACTTC

j_gene: TRBJ1-2
v_gene: TRBV20-1
d_gene: .
abundance: .
CDR3aa: CSANLGGGYTF
CDR3nt: TGCAGTGCTAATCTCGGCGGCGGCTACACCTTC

j_gene: TRBJ2-1
v_gene: TRBV10-1
d_gene: TRBD2
abundance: .
CDR3aa: CATSAGAYNEQFF
CDR3nt: TGCGCCACCTCGGCGGGAGCCTACAATGAGCAGTTCTTC

j_gene: TRBJ1-3
v_gene: TRBV7-9
d_gene: .
abundance: .
CDR3aa: CASSSRIQGSGNTIYF
CDR3nt: TGTGCCAGCAGCTCGCGAATACAGGGCTCTGGAAACACCATATATTTT

j_gene: TRBJ1-1
v_gene: TRBV5-1
d_gene: .
abundance: .
CDR3aa: CASSSARGTHLDEAFF
CDR3nt: TGCGCCAGCAGCTCCGCCCGCGGTACCCACTTAGATGAAGCTTTCTTT

j_gene: TRBJ1-1
v_gene: TRBV15
d_gene: TRBD1
abundance: .
CDR3aa: CATSRDPGGLLTEAFF
CDR3nt: TGTGCCACCAGCAGAGATCCAGGGGGCTTGTTAACTGAAGCTTTCTTT

j_gene: TRBJ1-2
v_gene: TRBV13
d_gene: TRBD1
abundance: .
CDR3aa: CASSLQGTYGYTF
CDR3nt: TGTGCCAGCAGCCTACAGGGGACCTATGGCTACACCTTC

j_gene: TRBJ2-3
v_gene: TRBV10-1
d_gene: .
abundance: .
CDR3aa: CASSEAVDTQYF
CDR3nt: TGCGCCAGCAGTGAGGCGGTGGATACGCAGTATTTT

j_gene: TRBJ2-1
v_gene: TRBV24-1
d_gene: TRBD1
abundance: .
CDR3aa: CATSPDPGTGGFNEQFF
CDR3nt: TGTGCCACCAGTCCCGATCCGGGGACAGGGGGCTTCAATGAGCAGTTCTTC

j_gene: TRBJ2-2
v_gene: TRBV3-1/TRBV3-2
d_gene: TRBD2
abundance: once
CDR3aa: CASSRKGGSGTTGELFF
CDR3nt: TGTGCCAGCAGCCGCAAGGGGGGTAGCGGGACCACCGGGGAGCTGTTTTTT

j_gene: TRBJ1-2
v_gene: TRBV7-2
d_gene: .
abundance: .
CDR3aa: CASSSATGLYGYTF
CDR3nt: TGTGCCAGCAGCTCCGCAACAGGGCTCTATGGCTACACCTTC

j_gene: TRBJ1-2
v_gene: TRBV7-9
d_gene: .
abundance: .
CDR3aa: CATSGEGANYGYTF
CDR3nt: TGTGCCACTTCAGGGGAGGGGGCTAACTATGGCTACACCTTC

j_gene: TRBJ2-1
v_gene: TRBV19
d_gene: TRBD1
abundance: .
CDR3aa: CASSEGARNNEQFF
CDR3nt: TGTGCCAGTAGTGAGGGGGCGAGGAACAATGAGCAGTTCTTC

j_gene: TRBJ1-2
v_gene: TRBV27
d_gene: TRBD1
abundance: .
CDR3aa: CASSPPGDRGSGYTF
CDR3nt: TGTGCCAGCAGTCCACCCGGGGACAGGGGAAGCGGCTACACCTTC

j_gene: TRBJ1-5
v_gene: TRBV27
d_gene: TRBD1
abundance: .
CDR3aa: CASSFSGTGDVQPQHF
CDR3nt: TGTGCCAGCAGTTTCTCCGGGACAGGGGACGTTCAGCCCCAGCATTTT

j_gene: TRBJ2-3
v_gene: TRBV7-9
d_gene: TRBD2
abundance: .
CDR3aa: CASSLERGSTDTQYF
CDR3nt: TGTGCCAGCAGCTTAGAGCGGGGTAGCACAGATACGCAGTATTTT

j_gene: TRBJ2-1
v_gene: TRBV7-9
d_gene: .
abundance: .
CDR3aa: CASSRIRGSSYNEQFF
CDR3nt: TGTGCCAGCAGTCGCATCCGGGGGAGCTCCTACAATGAGCAGTTCTTC

j_gene: TRBJ2-5
v_gene: TRBV19
d_gene: TRBD2
abundance: .
CDR3aa: CASSLASGGPRETQYF
CDR3nt: TGTGCCAGTAGTTTGGCTAGCGGGGGGCCTCGAGAGACCCAGTACTTC

j_gene: TRBJ1-5
v_gene: TRBV6-5
d_gene: .
abundance: .
CDR3aa: CASSYGQDSNQPQHF
CDR3nt: TGTGCCAGCAGTTACGGGCAGGATAGCAATCAGCCCCAGCATTTT

j_gene: TRBJ1-3
v_gene: TRBV4-1
d_gene: .
abundance: .
CDR3aa: CASSQILRGSGNTIYF
CDR3nt: TGCGCCAGCAGCCAAATCCTCAGAGGCTCTGGAAACACCATATATTTT

j_gene: TRBJ2-7
v_gene: TRBV6-5
d_gene: .
abundance: .
CDR3aa: CASSSDMSSYEQYF
CDR3nt: TGTGCCAGCAGCTCCGACATGAGCTCCTACGAGCAGTACTTC

j_gene: TRBJ1-2
v_gene: TRBV15
d_gene: .
abundance: .
CDR3aa: CATSRDFTGGESYTF
CDR3nt: TGTGCCACCAGCAGGGACTTCACGGGGGGAGAGAGCTACACCTTC

j_gene: TRBJ2-7
v_gene: TRBV4-1
d_gene: .
abundance: .
CDR3aa: CASSQVGGRGSPYEQYF
CDR3nt: TGCGCCAGCAGCCAAGTTGGCGGGCGTGGTTCCCCCTACGAGCAGTACTTC

j_gene: TRBJ1-6
v_gene: TRBV6-5
d_gene: .
abundance: .
CDR3aa: CASSARRGDSPLHF
CDR3nt: TGTGCCAGCAGCGCGCGACGGGGGGACTCACCCCTCCACTTT

j_gene: TRBJ2-7
v_gene: TRBV3-1/TRBV3-2
d_gene: TRBD2
abundance: .
CDR3aa: CASSLAGAYEQYF
CDR3nt: TGTGCCAGCAGTCTAGCGGGGGCCTACGAGCAGTACTTC

j_gene: TRBJ2-3
v_gene: TRBV2
d_gene: .
abundance: .
CDR3aa: CASSDSIHPLRGTQYF
CDR3nt: TGTGCCAGCAGTGATTCAATTCACCCCCTCCGGGGTACGCAGTATTTT

j_gene: TRBJ2-7
v_gene: TRBV3-1/TRBV3-2
d_gene: TRBD2
abundance: .
CDR3aa: CASSQTGSGGPKDEQYF
CDR3nt: TGTGCCAGCAGCCAAACGGGTAGCGGGGGCCCCAAGGACGAGCAGTACTTC

j_gene: TRBJ1-1
v_gene: TRBV12-5
d_gene: TRBD1
abundance: once
CDR3aa: CASGQGQLAWGTEAFF
CDR3nt: TGTGCTAGTGGGCAGGGACAGCTGGCCTGGGGCACTGAAGCTTTCTTT

j_gene: TRBJ1-1
v_gene: TRBV4-2
d_gene: .
abundance: .
CDR3aa: CASSQDVGGGTEAFF
CDR3nt: TGTGCCAGCAGCCAAGATGTGGGGGGTGGCACTGAAGCTTTCTTT

j_gene: TRBJ2-7
v_gene: TRBV7-6
d_gene: TRBD1
abundance: .
CDR3aa: CASSLGHQGATNEQYF
CDR3nt: TGTGCCAGCAGCTTAGGTCACCAGGGGGCGACGAACGAGCAGTACTTC

j_gene: TRBJ1-1
v_gene: TRBV7-9
d_gene: .
abundance: .
CDR3aa: CASSLFQPRGTEAFF
CDR3nt: TGTGCCAGCAGCTTGTTTCAACCTCGAGGCACTGAAGCTTTCTTT

j_gene: TRBJ2-3
v_gene: TRBV19
d_gene: TRBD2
abundance: .
CDR3aa: CASMERGGTDTQYF
CDR3nt: TGTGCCAGTATGGAGCGGGGGGGCACAGATACGCAGTATTTT

j_gene: TRBJ1-6
v_gene: TRBV3-1/TRBV3-2
d_gene: TRBD1
abundance: once
CDR3aa: CASSLPQGDHSPLHF
CDR3nt: TGTGCCAGCAGCCTACCACAGGGGGATCATTCACCCCTCCACTTT

j_gene: TRBJ1-5
v_gene: TRBV30
d_gene: .
abundance: .
CDR3aa: CAWSRQVLEPQHF
CDR3nt: TGTGCCTGGAGCAGACAGGTCCTCGAGCCCCAGCATTTT

j_gene: TRBJ2-1
v_gene: TRBV3-1/TRBV3-2
d_gene: TRBD2
abundance: .
CDR3aa: CASSLRTSGGTSEQFF
CDR3nt: TGTGCCAGCAGCCTTCGGACTAGCGGGGGAACATCTGAGCAGTTCTTC

j_gene: TRBJ2-2
v_gene: TRBV25-1
d_gene: .
abundance: .
CDR3aa: CASSPPARLGTGELFF
CDR3nt: TGTGCCAGCAGTCCCCCCGCCAGGTTGGGCACCGGGGAGCTGTTTTTT

j_gene: TRBJ1-2
v_gene: TRBV6-5
d_gene: .
abundance: .
CDR3aa: CASSYDSSYGYTF
CDR3nt: TGTGCCAGCAGTTATGACAGTTCCTATGGCTACACCTTC

j_gene: TRBJ1-2
v_gene: TRBV27
d_gene: .
abundance: .
CDR3aa: CASSGTIDNYGYTF
CDR3nt: TGTGCCAGCAGTGGGACAATTGATAACTATGGCTACACCTTC

j_gene: TRBJ1-2
v_gene: TRBV27
d_gene: TRBD1
abundance: .
CDR3aa: CASSSLPDRVSYYGYTF
CDR3nt: TGTGCCAGCAGTTCCCTGCCCGACAGGGTTTCTTACTATGGCTACACCTTC

j_gene: TRBJ1-2
v_gene: TRBV6-1
d_gene: .
abundance: .
CDR3aa: CASSEVTQNYGYTF
CDR3nt: TGTGCCAGCAGTGAAGTTACACAAAACTATGGCTACACCTTC

j_gene: TRBJ1-5
v_gene: TRBV19
d_gene: TRBD1
abundance: .
CDR3aa: CASTHWGRGSVSNQPQHF
CDR3nt: TGTGCCAGTACCCATTGGGGCAGGGGGAGTGTAAGCAATCAGCCCCAGCATTTT

j_gene: TRBJ1-2
v_gene: TRBV7-9
d_gene: .
abundance: once
CDR3aa: CASSLDFPWTANYGYTF
CDR3nt: TGTGCCAGCAGCTTAGACTTTCCTTGGACAGCCAACTATGGCTACACCTTC

j_gene: TRBJ1-1
v_gene: TRBV19
d_gene: .
abundance: .
CDR3aa: CASSSHMNTEAFF
CDR3nt: TGTGCCAGTAGTTCACATATGAACACTGAAGCTTTCTTT

j_gene: TRBJ2-3
v_gene: TRBV5-4
d_gene: TRBD2
abundance: .
CDR3aa: CASTPLAGGIGDTQYF
CDR3nt: TGTGCCAGCACCCCGCTAGCGGGGGGGATTGGGGATACGCAGTATTTT

j_gene: TRBJ1-1
v_gene: TRBV18
d_gene: .
abundance: .
CDR3aa: CASLKQGVGWTEAFF
CDR3nt: TGTGCCAGCTTAAAACAGGGAGTTGGCTGGACTGAAGCTTTCTTT

j_gene: TRBJ1-2
v_gene: TRBV5-1
d_gene: TRBD1
abundance: .
CDR3aa: CASSRNGQDDGYTF
CDR3nt: TGCGCCAGCAGCCGAAACGGACAGGATGATGGCTACACCTTC

j_gene: TRBJ2-5
v_gene: TRBV30
d_gene: TRBD2
abundance: .
CDR3aa: CAWTPGLAEETQYF
CDR3nt: TGTGCCTGGACCCCGGGACTAGCGGAAGAGACCCAGTACTTC

j_gene: TRBJ1-4
v_gene: TRBV10-3
d_gene: TRBD1
abundance: few
CDR3aa: CAISESTGIEEKLFF
CDR3nt: TGTGCCATCAGTGAGTCGACAGGGATCGAAGAAAAACTGTTTTTT

j_gene: TRBJ2-5
v_gene: TRBV5-1
d_gene: .
abundance: .
CDR3aa: CASSLEGEGETQYF
CDR3nt: TGCGCCAGCAGCTTGGAGGGGGAAGGAGAGACCCAGTACTTC

j_gene: TRBJ1-4
v_gene: TRBV9
d_gene: .
abundance: .
CDR3aa: CASSRLDRFEKLFF
CDR3nt: TGTGCCAGCAGCCGACTCGACAGGTTTGAAAAACTGTTTTTT

j_gene: TRBJ1-2
v_gene: TRBV10-3
d_gene: .
abundance: .
CDR3aa: CAISHREGGYTF
CDR3nt: TGTGCCATCAGTCACAGGGAGGGTGGCTACACCTTC

j_gene: TRBJ2-7
v_gene: TRBV7-9
d_gene: TRBD1
abundance: few
CDR3aa: CASSGQDDSYEQYF
CDR3nt: TGTGCCAGCAGTGGACAGGACGACTCCTACGAGCAGTACTTC

j_gene: TRBJ1-3
v_gene: TRBV21-1
d_gene: .
abundance: .
CDR3aa: CASSNRDSSGNTIYF
CDR3nt: TGTGCCAGCAGCAATCGGGACAGCTCTGGAAACACCATATATTTT